This paragraph reports one T cell receptor (beta chain). The antigen remains undetermined. Germline CDR1 reads MNHNY; CDR2 reads SVGAGI (reference sequence). CDR3 length: 12 residues. The ends lost 6 bases at V and 9 bases at J; junction bases unmatched: 5. The data originate from a study of OX40 agonist ivuxolimab in advanced cancers. About the research overall: An anti-OX40 (CD134) antibody with agonistic activity, ivuxolimab, was administered to patients. Of mixed ages from about 23 to 85 and averaging 60 years, the group was about 86% male.

Overall study results and limits: CD8+ T cells were the subset that, on average, had more expanded clones than CD4+. Blood T cells, both CD4+ and CD8+, expanded clonally by week 6 at 0.1 to 3.0 mg/kg.

Sequencing used immunoSEQ multiplex PCR; TCRdb keeps in-frame clones, though not all of them. The table has 99,000 or so clones, just under 95% seen once. The receptor was derived from an adult with an advanced solid tumor such as melanoma, head and neck, liver or kidney cancer. The sample in question was CD4+ or CD8+ T cells sorted from blood, obtained in a trial of the OX40 agonist ivuxolimab. The chain employs TRBV6-6 and TRBJ1-5; 7 bases line up with TRBD1. As DNA, the CDR3 is TGTGCCAGCAGCCAGGGGGAGGGGCCCCAGCATTTT. Translating it yields CASSQGEGPQHF.